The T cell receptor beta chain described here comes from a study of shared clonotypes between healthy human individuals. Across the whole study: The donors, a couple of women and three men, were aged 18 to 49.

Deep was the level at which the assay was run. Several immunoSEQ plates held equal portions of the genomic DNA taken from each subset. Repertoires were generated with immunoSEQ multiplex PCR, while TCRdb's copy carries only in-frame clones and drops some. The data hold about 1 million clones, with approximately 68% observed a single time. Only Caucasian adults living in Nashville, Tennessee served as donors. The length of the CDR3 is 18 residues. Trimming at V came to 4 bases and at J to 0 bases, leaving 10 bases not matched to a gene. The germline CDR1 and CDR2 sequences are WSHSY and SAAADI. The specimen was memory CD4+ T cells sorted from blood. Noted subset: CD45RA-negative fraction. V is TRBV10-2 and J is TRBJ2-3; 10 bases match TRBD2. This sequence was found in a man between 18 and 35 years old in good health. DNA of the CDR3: TGCGCCAGCAGTGGCCCTAGCGGGGGAGGCTTAAGCACAGATACGCAGTATTTT. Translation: CASSGPSGGGLSTDTQYF.